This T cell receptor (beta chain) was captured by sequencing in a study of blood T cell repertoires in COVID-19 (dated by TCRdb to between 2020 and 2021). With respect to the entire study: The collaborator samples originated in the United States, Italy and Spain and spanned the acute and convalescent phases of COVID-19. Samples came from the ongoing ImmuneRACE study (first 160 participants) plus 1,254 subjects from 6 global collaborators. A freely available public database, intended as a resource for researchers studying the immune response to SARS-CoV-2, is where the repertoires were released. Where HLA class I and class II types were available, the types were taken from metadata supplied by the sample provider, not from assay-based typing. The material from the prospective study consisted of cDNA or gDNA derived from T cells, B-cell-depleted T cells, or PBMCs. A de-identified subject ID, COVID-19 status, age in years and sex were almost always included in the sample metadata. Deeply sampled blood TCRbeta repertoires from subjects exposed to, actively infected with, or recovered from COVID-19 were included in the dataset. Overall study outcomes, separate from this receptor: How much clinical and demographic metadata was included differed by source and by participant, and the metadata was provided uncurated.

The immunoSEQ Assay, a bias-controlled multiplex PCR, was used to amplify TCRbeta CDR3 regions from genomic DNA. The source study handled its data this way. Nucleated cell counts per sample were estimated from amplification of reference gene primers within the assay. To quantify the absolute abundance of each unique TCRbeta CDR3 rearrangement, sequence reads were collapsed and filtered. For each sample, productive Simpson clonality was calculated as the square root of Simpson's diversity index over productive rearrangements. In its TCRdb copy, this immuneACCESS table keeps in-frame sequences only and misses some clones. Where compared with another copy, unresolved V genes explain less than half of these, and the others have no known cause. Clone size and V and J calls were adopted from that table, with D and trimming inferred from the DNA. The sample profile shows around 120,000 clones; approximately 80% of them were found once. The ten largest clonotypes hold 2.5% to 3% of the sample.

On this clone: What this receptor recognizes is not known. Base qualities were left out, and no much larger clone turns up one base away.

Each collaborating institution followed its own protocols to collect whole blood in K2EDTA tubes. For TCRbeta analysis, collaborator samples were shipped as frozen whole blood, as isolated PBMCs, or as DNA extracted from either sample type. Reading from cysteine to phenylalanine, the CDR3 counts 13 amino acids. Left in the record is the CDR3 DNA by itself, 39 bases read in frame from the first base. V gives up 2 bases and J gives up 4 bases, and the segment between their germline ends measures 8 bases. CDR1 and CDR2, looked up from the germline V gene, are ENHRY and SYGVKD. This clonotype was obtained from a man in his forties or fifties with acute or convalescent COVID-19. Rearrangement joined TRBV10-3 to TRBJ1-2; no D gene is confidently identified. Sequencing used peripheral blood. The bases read TGTGCCATCAGTGAGAAGAACGGCTATGGCTACACCTTC. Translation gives CAISEKNGYGYTF.